Below, one T cell receptor beta chain is given with its context. This clone's antigen is unknown. Per-nucleotide qualities are absent, and no much larger clonotype sits a single base away. This sample was taken from a study of long-term antiretroviral therapy in people with HIV (dated by TCRdb to about 2022). Context from the whole study: The earliest samples were collected roughly a decade before the 2015 WHO recommendation for immediate ART, at a time when ART was usually postponed until CD4 counts fell. No cross-contamination during QIAcube processing was seen in test extractions of a monoclonal T-cell line run alongside about 33 polyclonal samples. A retrospective serial study tested whether ART initiation and durable HIV suppression were associated with changes in peripheral blood TRB repertoire composition and diversity. Of the roughly 27 participants with HIV, approximately twelve were female. A total of 192 cryopreserved PBMC samples were contributed to the cohort by 30 adults with confirmed HIV infection, with samples collected serially over a mean of 6 years (range 1-12). Results the study describes overall, beyond this receptor: Expanded TRB clones identified before ART initiation dominated the repertoire at all time points, although this dominance fluctuated and declined in many PLHIV after ART. Inferences about post-ART repertoire changes are limited because no data were available on ART adherence, viral resistance or therapy changes. Owing to limited PBMC availability, only the TCR beta chain was sequenced, without alpha chain pairing. Compared with controls, HIV repertoires had narrower CDR3 length ranges, and the network structure pointed to an antigen-experienced repertoire that shifted only slightly toward naive after ART. Because pre-ART samples had limited cell numbers, profiling was done on unsorted PBMC rather than on sorted CD4+ and CD8+ T cells. Samples dated from the mid-2000s to the late 2010s, and the ART regimens used may be less effective than current ones. Starting ART was linked to a significant rise in TRB diversity, yet even with long-term ART the diversity remained significantly lower than in transplant donor controls.

The immunoSEQ hsTCRB v3.0 assay was used at survey level resolution for TRB variable region sequencing. TRB sequencing targeted a depth of 40,000-50,000 T-cell genomes per sample. An Illumina MiSeq with a v3 150-cycle kit was used to sequence the pooled TRB libraries. The original methods were these. Repertoire analysis ran in R within a reproducible Nextflow workflow covering QC, data transformation and analysis. LymphoSeq2, an R package for AIRR-Seq data exploration, was used to implement custom analyses. After excluding a few samples that yielded fewer than 5000 total TRB sequences, 150 to 200 HIV repertoires remained for analysis. Among the 190 or so HIV repertoires that were kept, under 60 were collected before ART initiation and 120 to 140 were collected after ART initiation. Repertoires were downsampled to 5000 TRB nucleotide sequences, and summary statistics were averaged over 100 downsampling iterations. The analysis kept only TRB sequences whose CDR3 regions were at least seven amino acids long. A Shannon entropy-derived clonality score and the Gini coefficient were used to measure diversity. In repertoire networks, the top 5000 CDR3 amino acid sequences were linked whenever an edit distance of one separated two sequences. For TRB CDR3 amino acid sequences, antigen specificity groups and MHC restriction were predicted with GLIPH2. To flag known CMV, EBV, HIV or tissue antigen associations, CDR3 amino acid sequences were matched against VDJdb and McPAS-TCR. Pre-ART, post-ART and control groups were compared with Wilcoxon signed-rank tests and Holm-Bonferroni correction. Entries here come from immuneACCESS through TCRdb and include only in-frame sequences with V and J called. Some clones fail to appear in such tables; in the studies checked, an unresolved V gene covers under half of the shortfall, and the cause of the remainder is unknown. D and trimming come from the DNA, and the V and J calls and clone size come from that table. The sample table lists around 25,000 clones, about 86% of them with a count of one. The ten biggest clones cover 5.3% of the sample.

Inclusion was restricted to participants for whom at least one PBMC sample before ART initiation and at least two post-ART samples were available. Treatment was received in the United States of America by all participants with HIV. Cryopreserved samples of 1-10 million PBMC were thawed and washed before DNA extraction. At the time of the earliest PBMC sample, participants with HIV were aged between roughly 20 and 55 years. Per participant, PBMC samples came from 1-4 timepoints prior to ART initiation and 2-8 timepoints following ART initiation, for a median of 7 samples. Serial HIV viral load, CD4+ T-cell count, ART history and demographic data were obtained for every participant. Genomic DNA was extracted from unsorted PBMC with a Qiagen kit on a QIAcube, processed in batches of 12 samples. Sequences were derived from unsorted PBMCs, sampled around 4.5 years after starting antiretroviral therapy. The sequence came from a man in his thirties or forties with HIV.

In nucleotide form, the sequence is TGTGCCAGCAGTAGCGGACCTAGCACAGATACGCAGTATTTT. Protein translation: CASSSGPSTDTQYF. Recombination linked TRBV2 to TRBJ2-3; a tentative D match to TRBD2 spans 5 bases. V and J are truncated by 5 bases and 0 bases respectively, leaving an intervening sequence of 9 bases. For CDR1 and CDR2, the germline V gene lists SNHLY and FYNNEI. The CDR3 spans 14 residues, from the cysteine through the phenylalanine. The DNA shown is the 42-base CDR3, in frame from base 1.